This TCR beta chain was found in a study of blood T cell repertoires in COVID-19 (dated by TCRdb to the early 2020s). General notes on the study: The collaborator samples originated in the United States, Italy and Spain and spanned the acute and convalescent phases of COVID-19. The samples were drawn from the first 160 participants of the ongoing ImmuneRACE study and from under 1,500 subjects provided by 6 global collaborators. The material from the prospective study consisted of cDNA or gDNA derived from T cells, B-cell-depleted T cells, or PBMCs. The repertoires were made available in a free public database intended to serve as a resource for research on the immune response to SARS-CoV-2. Where available, HLA class I and class II types were obtained from metadata supplied by the sample provider rather than from assay-based typing. Deeply sampled blood TCRbeta repertoires from subjects exposed to, actively infected with, or recovered from COVID-19 were included in the dataset. The sample metadata nearly always contained a de-identified subject ID, COVID-19 status, age in years and sex.

Paper-wide results and their limitations: Clinical and demographic metadata were provided uncurated, with the amount varying by source and participant.

Each collaborating institution followed its own protocols to collect whole blood in K2EDTA tubes. For TCRbeta analysis, collaborators shipped samples as frozen whole blood, isolated PBMCs, or DNA extracted from either of those sample types. For this clone: Its antigen is still unknown. Qualities for individual bases were not recorded, and no much larger clone is one base off.

TCRbeta CDR3 regions were amplified from genomic DNA by means of the immunoSEQ Assay, a bias-controlled multiplex PCR. As for how the authors treated the data: Within the assay, amplification of reference gene primers was used to estimate how many nucleated cells each sample contained. Sequence reads were collapsed and filtered to measure the absolute abundance of every unique TCRbeta CDR3 rearrangement. Productive Simpson clonality was computed per sample as the square root of Simpson's diversity index over productive rearrangements. In its TCRdb copy, this immuneACCESS table keeps in-frame sequences only and misses some clones. Where compared with another copy, unresolved V genes explain less than half of these, and the others have no known cause. V, J and clone size derive from that table, while D and trimming were established from the DNA sequence. The sample table shows 130,000 to 150,000 clones, and about 84% are seen once. Roughly 13% of the sample is taken by the ten largest.

Measured from the cysteine to the phenylalanine, the CDR3 is 16 residues long. CDR3 DNA only is kept here, 48 bases in frame from base 1. The V end loses 6 bases and the J end loses 0 bases, and a stretch of 15 bases separates them. The germline V gene encodes CDR1 SGHDN and CDR2 FVKESK. Material for sequencing was peripheral blood. The V and J segments used are TRBV14 and TRBJ1-3; the D gene is unclear. The clonotype was recovered from a man aged 55 to 69 with active or convalescent COVID-19. The DNA reads TGTGCCAGCAGTCATAATTGGCCCCCCTCTGGAAACACCATATATTTT. Its coded protein is CASSHNWPPSGNTIYF.